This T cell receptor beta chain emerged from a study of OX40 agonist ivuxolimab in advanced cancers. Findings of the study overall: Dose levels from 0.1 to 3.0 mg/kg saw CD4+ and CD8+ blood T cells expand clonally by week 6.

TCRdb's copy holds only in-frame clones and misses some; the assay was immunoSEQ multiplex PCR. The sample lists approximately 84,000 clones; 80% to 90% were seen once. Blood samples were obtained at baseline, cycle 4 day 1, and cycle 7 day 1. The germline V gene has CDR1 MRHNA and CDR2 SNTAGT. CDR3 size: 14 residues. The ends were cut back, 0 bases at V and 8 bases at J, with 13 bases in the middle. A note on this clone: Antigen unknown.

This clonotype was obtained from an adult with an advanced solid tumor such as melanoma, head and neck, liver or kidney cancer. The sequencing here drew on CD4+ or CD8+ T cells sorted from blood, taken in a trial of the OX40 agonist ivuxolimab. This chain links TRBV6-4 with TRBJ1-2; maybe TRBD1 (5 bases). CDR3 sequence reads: CASSDSRGGYGYTF. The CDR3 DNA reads TGTGCCAGCAGTGACTCTCGCGGGGGTTACGGCTACACCTTC.